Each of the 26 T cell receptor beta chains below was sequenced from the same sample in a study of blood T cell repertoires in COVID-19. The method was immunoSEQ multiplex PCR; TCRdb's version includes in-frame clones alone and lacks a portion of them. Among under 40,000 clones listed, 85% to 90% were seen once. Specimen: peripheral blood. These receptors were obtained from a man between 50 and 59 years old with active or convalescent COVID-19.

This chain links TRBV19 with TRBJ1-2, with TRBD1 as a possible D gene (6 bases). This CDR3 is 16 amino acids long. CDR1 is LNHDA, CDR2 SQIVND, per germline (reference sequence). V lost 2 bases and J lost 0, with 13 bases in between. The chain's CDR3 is CASSIRGDTSNYGYTF. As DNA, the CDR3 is TGTGCCAGTAGTATAAGAGGGGACACTTCTAACTATGGCTACACCTTC.

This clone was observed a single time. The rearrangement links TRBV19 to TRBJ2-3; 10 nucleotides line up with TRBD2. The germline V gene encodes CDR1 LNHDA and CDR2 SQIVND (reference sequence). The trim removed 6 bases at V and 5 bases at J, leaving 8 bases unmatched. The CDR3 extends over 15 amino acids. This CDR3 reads CASRDSRLAGDTQYF. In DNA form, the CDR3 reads TGTGCCAGTAGGGATTCCCGACTAGCGGGAGATACGCAGTATTTT.

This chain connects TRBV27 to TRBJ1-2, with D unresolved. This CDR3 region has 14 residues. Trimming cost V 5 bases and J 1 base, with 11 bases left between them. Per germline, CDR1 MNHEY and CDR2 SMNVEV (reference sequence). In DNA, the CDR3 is TGTGCCAGCAGTCTAATGGGGAGTAACTATGGCTACACCTTC. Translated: CASSLMGSNYGYTF.

The CDR3 DNA is TGTGCCAGCAGTCGGATCGGGAAGGCGGGGAGTTACTATGGCTACACCTTC. Amino acids: CASSRIGKAGSYYGYTF. The chain joins TRBV28 to TRBJ1-2; D gene ambiguous. Germline CDR1 MDHEN, CDR2 SYDVKM. V was trimmed by 5 bases and J by 3 bases, leaving 22 bases between them. The CDR3 has 17 amino acids.

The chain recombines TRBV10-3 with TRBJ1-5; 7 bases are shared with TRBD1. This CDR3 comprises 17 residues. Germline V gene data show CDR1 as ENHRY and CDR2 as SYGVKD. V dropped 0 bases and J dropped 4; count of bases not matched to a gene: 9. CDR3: CAISESRETGSNQPQHF. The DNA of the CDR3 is TGTGCCATCAGTGAGTCACGAGAGACAGGGTCGAATCAGCCCCAGCATTTT.

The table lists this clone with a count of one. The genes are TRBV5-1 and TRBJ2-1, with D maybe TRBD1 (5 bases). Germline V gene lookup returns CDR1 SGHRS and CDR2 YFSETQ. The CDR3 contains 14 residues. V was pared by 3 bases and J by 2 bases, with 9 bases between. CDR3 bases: TGCGCCAGCAGCTCAGACAGTACCTACAATGAGCAGTTCTTC. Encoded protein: CASSSDSTYNEQFF.

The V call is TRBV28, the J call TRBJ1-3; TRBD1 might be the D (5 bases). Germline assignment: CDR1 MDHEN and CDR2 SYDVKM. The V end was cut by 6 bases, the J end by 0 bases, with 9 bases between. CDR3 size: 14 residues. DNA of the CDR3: TGTGCCAGCAGGACGACAGCCTCTGGAAACACCATATATTTT. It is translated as CASRTTASGNTIYF.

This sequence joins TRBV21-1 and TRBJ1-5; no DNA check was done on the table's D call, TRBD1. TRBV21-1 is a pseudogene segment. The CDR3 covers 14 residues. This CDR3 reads CASSLDRAPQPQHF. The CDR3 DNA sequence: TGTGCCAGCAGCCTGGACAGGGCCCCTCAGCCCCAGCATTTT.

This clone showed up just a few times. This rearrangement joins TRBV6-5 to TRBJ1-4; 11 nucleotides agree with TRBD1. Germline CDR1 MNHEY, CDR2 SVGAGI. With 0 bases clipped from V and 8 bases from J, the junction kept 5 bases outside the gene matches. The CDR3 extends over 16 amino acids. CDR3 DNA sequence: TGTGCCAGCAGTTACTCCAGGACAGGGGGCGGGGAAAAACTGTTTTTT. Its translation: CASSYSRTGGGEKLFF.

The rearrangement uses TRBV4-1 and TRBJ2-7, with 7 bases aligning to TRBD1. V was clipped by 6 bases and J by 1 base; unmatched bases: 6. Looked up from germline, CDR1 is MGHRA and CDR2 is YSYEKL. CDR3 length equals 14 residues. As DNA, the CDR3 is TGCGCCAGCAGGACAGGGTTCGCATCCTACGAGCAGTACTTC. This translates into CASRTGFASYEQYF.

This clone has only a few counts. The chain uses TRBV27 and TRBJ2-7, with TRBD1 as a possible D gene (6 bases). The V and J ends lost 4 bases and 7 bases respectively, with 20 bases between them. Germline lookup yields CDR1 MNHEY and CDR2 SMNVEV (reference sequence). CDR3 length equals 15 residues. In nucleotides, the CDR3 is TGTGCCAGCAGTTCGGTCGACAGGTATGGTAGGGAGCAGTACGTC. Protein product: CASSSVDRYGREQYV.

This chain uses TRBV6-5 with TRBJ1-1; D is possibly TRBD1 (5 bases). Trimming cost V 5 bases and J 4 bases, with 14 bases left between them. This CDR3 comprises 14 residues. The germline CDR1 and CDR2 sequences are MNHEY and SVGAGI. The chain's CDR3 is CASSPNSGGTEAFF. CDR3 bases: TGTGCCAGCAGTCCTAATTCGGGGGGCACTGAAGCTTTCTTT.

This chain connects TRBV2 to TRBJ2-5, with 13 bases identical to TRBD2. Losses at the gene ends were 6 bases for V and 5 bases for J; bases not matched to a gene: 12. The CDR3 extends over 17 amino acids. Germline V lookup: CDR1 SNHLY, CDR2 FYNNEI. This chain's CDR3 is CASRFRLAGGRAETQYF. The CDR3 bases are TGTGCCAGCAGATTCCGACTAGCGGGGGGTAGAGCGGAGACCCAGTACTTC.

The DNA of the CDR3 is TGTGCCAGCTCGGACAGGGGAGATGAAAAACTGTTTTTT. Its protein is CASSDRGDEKLFF. The chain employs TRBV27 and TRBJ1-4; 9 bases line up with TRBD1. The CDR3 covers 13 residues. Germline loops: CDR1 MNHEY, CDR2 SMNVEV (reference sequence). Trimming took 8 bases from V and 6 from J; bases not matched to a gene: 4.

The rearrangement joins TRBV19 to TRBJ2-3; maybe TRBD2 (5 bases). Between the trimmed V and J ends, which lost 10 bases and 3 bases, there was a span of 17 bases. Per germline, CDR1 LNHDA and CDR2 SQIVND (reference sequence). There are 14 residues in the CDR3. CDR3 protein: CATRRSSVTDTQYF. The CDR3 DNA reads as TGTGCCACCCGAAGGAGTAGCGTAACAGATACGCAGTATTTT.

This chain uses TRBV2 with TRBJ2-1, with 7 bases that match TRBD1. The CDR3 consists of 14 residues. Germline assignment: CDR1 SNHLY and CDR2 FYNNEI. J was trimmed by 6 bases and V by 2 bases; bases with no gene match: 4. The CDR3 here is CASSEWQGVNEQFF. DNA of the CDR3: TGTGCCAGCAGTGAATGGCAGGGGGTCAATGAGCAGTTCTTC. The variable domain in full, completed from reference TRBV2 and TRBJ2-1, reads EPEVTQTPSHQVTQMGQEVILRCVPISNHLYFYWYRQILGQKVEFLVSFYNNEISEKSEIFDDQFSVERPDGSNFTLKIRSTKLEDSAMYFCASSEWQGVNEQFFGPGTRLTVL.

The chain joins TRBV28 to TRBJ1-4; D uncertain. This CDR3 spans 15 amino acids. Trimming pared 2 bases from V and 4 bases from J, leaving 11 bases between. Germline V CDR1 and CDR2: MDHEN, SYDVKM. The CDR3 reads CASSLGFSDNEKLFF. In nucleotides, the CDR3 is TGTGCCAGCAGTTTAGGGTTTAGCGATAATGAAAAACTGTTTTTT.

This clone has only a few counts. CDR3 in amino acids: CASSLEGAGNQPQHF. The CDR3, as DNA: TGTGCCAGCAGCCTGGAAGGGGCGGGCAATCAGCCCCAGCATTTT. The chain employs TRBV9 and TRBJ1-5; maybe TRBD1 (5 bases). V was cut by 4 bases and J by 2 bases, with 13 bases left in between. The CDR3 sequence is 15 residues long. Looked up from germline, CDR1 is SGDLS and CDR2 is YYNGEE.

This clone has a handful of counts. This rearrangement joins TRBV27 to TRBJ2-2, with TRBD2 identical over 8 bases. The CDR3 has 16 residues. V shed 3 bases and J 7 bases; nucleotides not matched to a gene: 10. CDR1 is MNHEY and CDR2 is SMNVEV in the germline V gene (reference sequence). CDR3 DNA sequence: TGTGCCAGCAGTTTGGCTAGCGGGCTCCAAGGCGGGGAGCTGTTTTTT. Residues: CASSLASGLQGGELFF.

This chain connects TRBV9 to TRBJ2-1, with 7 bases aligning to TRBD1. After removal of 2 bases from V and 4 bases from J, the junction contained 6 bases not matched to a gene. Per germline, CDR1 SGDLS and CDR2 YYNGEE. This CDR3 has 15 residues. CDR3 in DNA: TGTGCCAGCAGCGTTGGACAGGACGTTTACAATGAGCAGTTCTTC. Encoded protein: CASSVGQDVYNEQFF. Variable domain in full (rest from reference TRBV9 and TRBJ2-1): DSGVTQTPKHLITATGQRVTLRCSPRSGDLSVYWYQQSLDQGLQFLIQYYNGEERAKGNILERFSAQQFPDLHSELNLSSLELGDSALYFCASSVGQDVYNEQFFGPGTRLTVL.

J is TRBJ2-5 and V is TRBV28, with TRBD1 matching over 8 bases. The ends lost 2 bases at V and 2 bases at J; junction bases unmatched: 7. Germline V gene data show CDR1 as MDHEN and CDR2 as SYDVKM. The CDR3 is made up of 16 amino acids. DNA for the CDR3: TGTGCCAGCAGTTTAGGGGCAGGGGGCACACAAGAGACCCAGTACTTC. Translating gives CASSLGAGGTQETQYF.

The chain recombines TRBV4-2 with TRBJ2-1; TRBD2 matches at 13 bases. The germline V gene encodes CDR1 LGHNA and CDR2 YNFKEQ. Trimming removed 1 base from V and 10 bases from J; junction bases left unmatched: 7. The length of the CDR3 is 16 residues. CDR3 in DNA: TGTGCCAGCAGCCAAGGCCCCGGACTAGCGGGAGCGGAGCAGTTCTTC. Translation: CASSQGPGLAGAEQFF.

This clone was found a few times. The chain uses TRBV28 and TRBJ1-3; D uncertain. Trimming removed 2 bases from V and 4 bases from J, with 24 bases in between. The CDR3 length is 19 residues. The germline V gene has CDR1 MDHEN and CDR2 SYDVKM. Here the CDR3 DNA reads TGTGCCAGCAGTTTACGAATTCTGAGGTCGGGATACGCAGGAAACACCATATATTTT. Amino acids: CASSLRILRSGYAGNTIYF.

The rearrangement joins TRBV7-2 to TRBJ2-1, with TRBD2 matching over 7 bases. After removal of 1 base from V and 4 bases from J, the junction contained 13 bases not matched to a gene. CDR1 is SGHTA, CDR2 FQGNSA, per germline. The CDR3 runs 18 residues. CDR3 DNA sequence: TGTGCCAGCAGCTTAGAGTTCGATTGGGGACTACCTTACAATGAGCAGTTCTTC. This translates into CASSLEFDWGLPYNEQFF.

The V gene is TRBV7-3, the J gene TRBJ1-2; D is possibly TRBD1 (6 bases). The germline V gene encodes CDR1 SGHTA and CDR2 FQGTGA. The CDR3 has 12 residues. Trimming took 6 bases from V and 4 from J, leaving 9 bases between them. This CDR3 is CASSSGVYGYTF. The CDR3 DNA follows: TGTGCCAGCAGTTCAGGGGTCTATGGCTACACCTTC.

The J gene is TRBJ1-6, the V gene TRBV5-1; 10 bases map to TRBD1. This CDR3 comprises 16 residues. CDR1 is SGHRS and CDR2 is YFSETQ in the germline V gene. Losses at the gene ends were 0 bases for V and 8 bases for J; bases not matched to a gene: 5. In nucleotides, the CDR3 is TGCGCCAGCAGCTTGGCCCCGACAGGGGGCGATTCACCCCTCCACTTT. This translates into CASSLAPTGGDSPLHF.